The 30 T cell receptor beta chains below were found in one sample sequenced in a study of blood T cells in healthy people across ages. Alongside a J-beta primer mix, a sample-barcoded 5' primer served in a second PCR lasting roughly 7 to 11 cycles. TCRdb reanalysed the 5' RACE reads using MiXCR and keeps one entry per CDR3 protein. The table has about 800,000 distinct CDR3 sequences, 20% to 25% seen once. The sample was also linked to a second study, of T cells of mothers and their children.

Sequenced input: blood. These receptors were obtained from a boy between 5 and 17 years old in good health.

In its sample, this clonotype was seen a few times. The V and J genes are TRBV7-9 and TRBJ2-3, with D perhaps TRBD1 (6 bases). The CDR3 has 13 residues. Germline V gene sequence: CDR1 SEHNR, CDR2 FQNEAQ (reference sequence). V lost 5 bases and J lost 7, with 13 bases in between. CDR3 DNA: TGTGCCAGCAGCCCACAGGGAACCAATACGCAGTATTTT. Translation gives CASSPQGTNTQYF. The full variable domain, in which reference TRBV7-9 and TRBJ2-3 provide the parts outside the CDR3, is DTGVSQNPRHKITKRGQNVTFRCDPISEHNRLYWYRQTLGQGPEFLTYFQNEAQLEKSRLLSDRFSAERPKGSFSTLEIQRTEQGDSAMYLCASSPQGTNTQYFGPGTRLTVL.

This clonotype turned up a few times. The chain combines TRBV7-2 with TRBJ2-1; 8 nucleotides line up with TRBD2. Germline V gene sequence: CDR1 SGHTA, CDR2 FQGNSA. The CDR3 runs 16 residues. V lost 1 base to trimming and J lost 4 bases; unmatched junction nucleotides: 6. CDR3 residues: CASSLVTSGVYNEQFF. CDR3 bases: TGTGCCAGCAGCTTAGTTACTAGCGGTGTATACAATGAGCAGTTCTTC.

The rearrangement links TRBV19 to TRBJ2-7, with 8 bases that match TRBD1. Germline V gene sequence: CDR1 LNHDA, CDR2 SQIVND (reference sequence). Unmatched junction bases numbered 4, after V lost 3 bases and J lost 6 bases. CDR3 length equals 13 residues. CDR3 DNA: TGTGCCAGTAGTATCGGGACAGGTTCCGAGCAGTACTTC. Translating gives CASSIGTGSEQYF.

The chain is built from TRBV20-1 and TRBJ2-1, with 7 bases matching TRBD2. V was pared by 4 bases and J by 3 bases, with 6 bases of the junction left unmatched. The CDR3 loop spans 14 amino acids. Germline CDR1 is DFQATT and CDR2 is SNEGSKA (reference sequence). Written as DNA, the CDR3 is TGCAGTGCTACCCTAGCGGCACACTACAATGAGCAGTTCTTC. As protein: CSATLAAHYNEQFF.

This clonotype has just a few counts. The chain is built from TRBV7-9 and TRBJ2-7; 12 nucleotides line up with TRBD2. J lost 4 bases, V lost 4 bases, and 11 bases had no gene match. Germline V gene data show CDR1 as SEHNR and CDR2 as FQNEAQ (reference sequence). The CDR3 runs to 17 residues. The chain's CDR3 is CASSSLLGLAGTYEQYF. CDR3 DNA sequence: TGTGCCAGCAGCTCACTCCTTGGACTAGCGGGAACTTACGAGCAGTACTTC.

The V gene is TRBV3-1, the J gene TRBJ1-2; TRBD1 aligns across 7 bases. V lost 0 bases, J lost 0 bases, and 10 bases stayed unmatched. Germline V lookup: CDR1 LGHDT, CDR2 YNNKEL (reference sequence). The CDR3 loop spans 18 amino acids. CDR3 DNA: TGTGCCAGCAGCCAAGATAAGGGGGCAGGTCGGGCTAACTATGGCTACACCTTC. Protein sequence: CASSQDKGAGRANYGYTF.

The rearrangement uses TRBV2 and TRBJ1-2; possibly TRBD1 for D (5 bases). The ends were cut back, 6 bases at V and 5 bases at J, with 13 bases in the middle. This CDR3 region has 13 residues. The germline V gene encodes CDR1 SNHLY and CDR2 FYNNEI. The CDR3 reads CASSPPWGYGYTF. The CDR3 nucleotides read TGTGCCAGCAGCCCCCCGTGGGGGTATGGCTACACCTTC.

The chain links TRBV6-5 to TRBJ2-7, with D uncertain. The germline gives CDR1 MNHEY, CDR2 SVGAGI. V lost 10 bases to trimming and J lost 2 bases, with 9 bases between them. CDR3 length: 11 amino acids. CDR3 sequence (DNA): TGTGCCACCAAGGATACCTACGAGCAGTACTTC. Protein: CATKDTYEQYF.

This clonotype was detected only a few times. The chain couples TRBV20-1 to TRBJ1-1, with D perhaps matching TRBD1 (6 bases). The V gene's germline CDR1 is DFQATT and CDR2 SNEGSKA (reference sequence). Trimming cost V 0 bases and J 2 bases, with 22 bases left between them. The CDR3 totals 18 residues. CDR3 bases: TGCAGTGCTAGAGATCGGGACAAGGGGCGCGGAGGTAACACTGAAGCTTTCTTT. This gives the protein CSARDRDKGRGGNTEAFF.

The rearrangement uses TRBV6-6 and TRBJ1-2, with D maybe TRBD1 (6 bases). The CDR3 sequence is 14 residues long. V was shortened by 6 bases and J by 4 bases, with 15 bases between the two germline ends. Germline-derived CDR1 and CDR2 are MNHNY and SVGAGI (reference sequence). This chain's CDR3 is CASRESRTAYGYTF. CDR3 nucleotide sequence: TGTGCCAGCAGGGAAAGTCGGACAGCCTATGGCTACACCTTC.

The chain couples TRBV6-2 or TRBV6-3 to TRBJ2-1; TRBD1 agrees at 9 bases. The J call could be wrong; TRBJ2-5 is a better fit for the DNA end. The CDR3 runs 16 residues. Germline V CDR1 and CDR2: MNHEY, SVGEGT. The CDR3 loop reads CASSYSEGQGPETQYF. CDR3 sequence (DNA): TGTGCCAGCAGTTACTCGGAGGGACAGGGTCCGGAGACCCAGTACTTC.

The chain carries TRBV20-1 and TRBJ1-2; 7 bases match TRBD1. The V gene end was trimmed by 3 bases and the J gene end by 4 bases; junction bases not matched to a gene: 5. The CDR3 runs 13 residues. Germline loops: CDR1 DFQATT, CDR2 SNEGSKA (reference sequence). Written as DNA, the CDR3 is TGCAGTGCTAGCGAGGACAGGCCCTATGGCTACACCTTC. Translation: CSASEDRPYGYTF.

The table lists this clonotype with a few counts. This chain connects TRBV24-1 to TRBJ1-4; 8 bases line up with TRBD1. The CDR3 covers 15 residues. J lost 5 bases, V lost 4 bases, and 5 bases had no gene match. CDR1 and CDR2 from the germline V gene are KGHDR and SFDVKD. In DNA, the CDR3 is TGTGCCACCAGTGACGCCGGGACAGGCAATGAAAAACTGTTTTTT. Translating gives CATSDAGTGNEKLFF.

The chain combines TRBV9 with TRBJ2-7, with D unresolved. V was pared by 0 bases and J by 6 bases, with 13 bases between. Germline CDR1 is SGDLS and CDR2 is YYNGEE. The CDR3 is made up of 14 amino acids. CDR3 sequence: CASSVDSLTAEQYF. As DNA, the CDR3 is TGTGCCAGCAGCGTAGATAGCCTGACCGCCGAGCAGTACTTC.

Turning to this clonotype: The conserved phenylalanine or tryptophan normally closing the CDR3 is absent here, so this likely arose from a read error. DNA of the CDR3: TGTGCCAGCAGCCCTCGCTCAGGGGCTAGCCGCCAAGAGACCCAGTACCTC. It specifies CASSPRSGASRQETQYL. The chain has TRBV9 and TRBJ2-5, with a weak D call TRBD1 (6 bases). Germline CDR1 SGDLS, CDR2 YYNGEE. Trimming stripped 4 bases from V and 1 base from J, with 20 bases between. The CDR3 extends over 17 amino acids.

This clonotype was counted only a few times. The CDR3 here is CASSPRGTGYDTQYF. For the CDR3, the DNA is TGTGCCAGCAGCCCAAGAGGGACAGGCTACGATACGCAGTATTTT. The chain links TRBV7-2 to TRBJ2-3, with 8 positions matching TRBD1. The CDR3 loop spans 15 amino acids. The V and J ends lost 5 bases and 6 bases, in that order; junction bases with no gene match: 10. In germline, CDR1 is SGHTA, CDR2 FQGNSA.

V is TRBV20-1 and J is TRBJ2-3; TRBD2 matches at 7 bases. Germline V lookup: CDR1 DFQATT, CDR2 SNEGSKA (reference sequence). The CDR3 loop spans 16 amino acids. V was pared by 2 bases and J by 0 bases, with 8 bases of the junction left unmatched. The CDR3 DNA reads TGCAGTGCTAGATCAATAGCGGGTCGTAGCACAGATACGCAGTATTTT. It specifies CSARSIAGRSTDTQYF.

This clonotype showed up just a few times. The chain couples TRBV5-4 to TRBJ2-5; no clear D. Germline CDR1 SGHNT, CDR2 YYREEE (reference sequence). This CDR3 is 14 amino acids long. The germline V and J ends were trimmed by 7 bases and 5 bases, with 18 bases remaining between them. Here the CDR3 DNA reads TGTGCCAGCTCACCCATACTTAGCAGGGAGACCCAGTACTTC. It codes for CASSPILSRETQYF.

This clonotype occurred a few times. V is TRBV9 and J is TRBJ1-1; TRBD1 might be the D (6 bases). CDR3 size: 14 residues. Trimming cost V 2 bases and J 1 base, with 9 bases left between them. Germline V CDR1 and CDR2: SGDLS, YYNGEE. The CDR3 protein is CASSVGQTNTEAFF. The DNA of the CDR3 is TGTGCCAGCAGCGTCGGACAGACGAACACTGAAGCTTTCTTT.

The table lists this clonotype with a few counts. Relative to the germline gene, one junction end is altered; a read error may explain this. This rearrangement joins TRBV20-1 to TRBJ2-7, with D tentatively TRBD2 (6 bases). Germline CDR1 is DFQATT and CDR2 is SNEGSKA (reference sequence). The CDR3 covers 11 residues. The CDR3 reads CCARLDDEQYF. Here the CDR3 DNA reads TGCTGTGCTCGACTAGACGACGAGCAGTACTTC.

The rearrangement joins TRBV28 to TRBJ2-1; no firm D call. This CDR3 has 15 residues. Germline V gives CDR1 MDHEN, CDR2 SYDVKM. The V gene lost 5 bases and the J gene lost 3 bases, with 14 bases spanning the gap. DNA of the CDR3: TGTGCCAGCAGTCCCATCGGAGATAACTACAATGAGCAGTTCTTC. Protein: CASSPIGDNYNEQFF. Complete variable domain (other parts from reference TRBV28 and TRBJ2-1): DVKVTQSSRYLVKRTGEKVFLECVQDMDHENMFWYRQDPGLGLRLIYFSYDVKMKEKGDIPEGYSVSREKKERFSLILESASTNQTSMYLCASSPIGDNYNEQFFGPGTRLTVL.

This chain links TRBV12-3 or TRBV12-4 with TRBJ1-1, with TRBD1 matching over 7 bases. The CDR3 runs 14 residues. V gave up 7 bases and J gave up 0 bases; unmatched junction bases: 5. This CDR3 is CASNPGGMNTEAFF. CDR3 nucleotide sequence: TGTGCCAGCAACCCAGGGGGGATGAACACTGAAGCTTTCTTT.

This clonotype was counted between two and nine times. V is TRBV12-3 or TRBV12-4 and J is TRBJ2-7; D may be TRBD2 (6 bases). This CDR3 is 18 amino acids long. Between the trimmed V and J ends, which lost 4 bases and 3 bases, there was a span of 25 bases. CDR3 in amino acids: CASSSPRQAGHVVYEQYF. CDR3 in DNA: TGTGCCAGCAGTTCTCCGCGTCAGGCGGGGCACGTTGTCTACGAGCAGTACTTC.

The table lists this clonotype with a few counts. V gene TRBV6-2 or TRBV6-3 combines with J gene TRBJ1-2; no clear D. Germline CDR1 and CDR2: MNHEY and SVGEGT. This CDR3 contains 14 residues. Trimming removed 7 bases at V and 3 bases at J, with 15 bases between. The CDR3 nucleotides read TGTGCCAGCACTAAAGGTCTTTGGGACTATGGCTACACCTTC. This translates into CASTKGLWDYGYTF.

Notes on this clonotype: A junction boundary mismatches the germline segment, possibly from a read error. This rearrangement joins TRBV7-3 to TRBJ2-2; 7 nucleotides align to TRBD1. The germline CDR1 and CDR2 sequences are SGHTA and FQGTGA. CDR3 length: 16 amino acids. This CDR3 is CAGSAQQGIGTGELFF. The CDR3 nucleotides are TGTGCCGGCAGCGCTCAACAGGGGATAGGTACCGGGGAGCTGTTTTTT.

This clonotype was seen more than once but under ten times. The CDR3 coding sequence is TGTGCCAGCAGCCAAGTTAACAGGGTGGCGAGTGAGCAGTTCTTC. This encodes CASSQVNRVASEQFF. This rearrangement joins TRBV14 to TRBJ2-5; TRBD1 is a possible D gene (6 bases). The assigned J gene may be wrong: the sequence end matches TRBJ2-1 better. Germline values: CDR1 SGHDN, CDR2 FVKESK. The CDR3 contains 15 residues.

This clonotype has only a few counts. The chain links TRBV20-1 to TRBJ2-5; 7 bases agree with TRBD1. J was trimmed by 5 bases and V by 5 bases; bases with no gene match: 8. The germline V gene has CDR1 DFQATT and CDR2 SNEGSKA (reference sequence). The length of the CDR3 is 13 residues. The CDR3 reads CSAPNRGLETQYF. The CDR3 region has the DNA TGCAGTGCTCCAAACAGGGGTCTTGAGACCCAGTACTTC.

On this clonotype: At one end the junction does not follow the germline gene, possibly because of a read error. The chain carries TRBV10-3 and TRBJ2-5, with 8 positions matching TRBD2. The germline V gene has CDR1 ENHRY and CDR2 SYGVKD. The CDR3 spans 13 residues. CDR3 loop: CAISDWTSLKEFF. The CDR3 bases are TGTGCCATCAGTGACTGGACTAGCTTGAAAGAGTTCTTC.

This clonotype was counted between two and nine times. This chain joins TRBV15 and TRBJ1-1; weak D call: TRBD1 (6 bases). CDR3 size: 14 residues. Trimming pared 3 bases from V and 1 base from J, leaving 9 bases between. Germline V gene sequence: CDR1 LNHNV, CDR2 YYDKDF (reference sequence). Written as DNA, the CDR3 is TGTGCCACCAGCAGGGGGGACAAGAACACTGAAGCTTTCTTT. Translation gives CATSRGDKNTEAFF.

The rearrangement links TRBV5-1 to TRBJ1-1; possibly TRBD1 for D (6 bases). V gave up 5 bases and J gave up 11 bases, with 22 bases separating them. This CDR3 region has 14 residues. Germline CDR1 reads SGHRS; CDR2 reads YFSETQ. CDR3 sequence (DNA): TGCGCCAGCAGACCGGACAGCCTTGGGGTTCGGGCTTTCTTT. This gives the protein CASRPDSLGVRAFF.